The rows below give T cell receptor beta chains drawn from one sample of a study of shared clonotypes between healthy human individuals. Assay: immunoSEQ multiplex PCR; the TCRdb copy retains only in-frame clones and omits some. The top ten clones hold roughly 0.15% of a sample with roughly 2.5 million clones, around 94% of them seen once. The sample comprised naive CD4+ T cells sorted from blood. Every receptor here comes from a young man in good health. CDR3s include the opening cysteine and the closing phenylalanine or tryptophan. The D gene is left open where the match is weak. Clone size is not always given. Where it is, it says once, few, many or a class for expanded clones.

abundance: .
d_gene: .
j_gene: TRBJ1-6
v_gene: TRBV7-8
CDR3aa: CASSFPLGVSSPLHF
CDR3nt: TGTGCCAGCAGCTTCCCCTTGGGGGTCTCCTCACCCCTCCACTTT

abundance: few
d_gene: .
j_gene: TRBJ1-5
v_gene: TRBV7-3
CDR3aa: CASSLGIGGDQPQHF
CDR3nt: TGTGCCAGCAGCTTAGGTATAGGGGGGGATCAGCCCCAGCATTTT

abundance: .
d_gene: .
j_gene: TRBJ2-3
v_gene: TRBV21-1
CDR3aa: CASSKVESAGETDTQYF
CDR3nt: TGTGCCAGCAGCAAAGTGGAATCCGCGGGAGAGACAGATACGCAGTATTTT

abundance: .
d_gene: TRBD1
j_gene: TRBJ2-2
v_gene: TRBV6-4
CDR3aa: CASRIQGADTGELFF
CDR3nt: TGTGCCAGCCGGATACAGGGGGCGGACACCGGGGAGCTGTTTTTT

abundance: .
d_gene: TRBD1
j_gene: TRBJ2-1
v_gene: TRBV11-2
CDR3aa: CASSPRQGSSYNEQFF
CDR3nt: TGTGCCAGCAGCCCCCGACAGGGGAGCTCCTACAATGAGCAGTTCTTC

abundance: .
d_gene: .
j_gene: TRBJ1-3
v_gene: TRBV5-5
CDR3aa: CASSASGDGNTIYF
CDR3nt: TGTGCCAGCAGCGCGTCAGGGGATGGAAACACCATATATTTT

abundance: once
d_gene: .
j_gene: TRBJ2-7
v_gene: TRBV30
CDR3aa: CAWSPGSHEQYF
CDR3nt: TGTGCCTGGAGTCCGGGGTCCCACGAGCAGTACTTC

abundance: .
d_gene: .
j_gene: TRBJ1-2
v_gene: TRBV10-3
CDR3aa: CAISDLKGYGYTF
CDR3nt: TGTGCCATCAGTGATTTGAAGGGGTATGGCTACACCTTC

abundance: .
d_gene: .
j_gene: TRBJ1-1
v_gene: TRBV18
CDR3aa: CASSPLGLFAAFF
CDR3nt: TGTGCCAGCTCACCACTCGGACTCTTTGCAGCTTTCTTT

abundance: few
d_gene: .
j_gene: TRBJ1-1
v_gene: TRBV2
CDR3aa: CASSGGSTEAFF
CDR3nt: TGTGCCAGCAGTGGGGGGAGCACTGAAGCTTTCTTT

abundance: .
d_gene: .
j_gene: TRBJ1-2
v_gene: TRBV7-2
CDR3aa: CASSLRRVGDIYGYTF
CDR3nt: TGTGCCAGCAGCTTAAGGCGGGTAGGGGACATCTATGGCTACACCTTC

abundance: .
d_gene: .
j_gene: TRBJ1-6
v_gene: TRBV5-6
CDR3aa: CASSLVRGAISPLHF
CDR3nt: TGTGCCAGCAGCTTGGTTCGGGGGGCCATCTCACCCCTCCACTTT

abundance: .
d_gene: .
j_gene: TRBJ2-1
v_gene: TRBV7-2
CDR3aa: CASSLFSGSYNEQFF
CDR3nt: TGTGCCAGCAGCTTGTTTAGCGGCTCCTACAATGAGCAGTTCTTC

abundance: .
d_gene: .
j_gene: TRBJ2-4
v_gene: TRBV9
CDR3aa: CASSVSIEDIQYF
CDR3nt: TGTGCCAGCAGCGTCTCTATTGAGGACATTCAGTACTTC

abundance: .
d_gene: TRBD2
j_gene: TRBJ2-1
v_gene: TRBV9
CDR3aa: CASSPGGRNEQFF
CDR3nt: TGTGCCAGCAGCCCGGGGGGAAGGAATGAGCAGTTCTTC

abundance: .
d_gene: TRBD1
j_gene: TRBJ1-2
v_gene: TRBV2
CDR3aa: CASSPGTGVNSYGYTF
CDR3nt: TGTGCCAGCAGTCCCGGGACAGGGGTGAACTCCTATGGCTACACCTTC

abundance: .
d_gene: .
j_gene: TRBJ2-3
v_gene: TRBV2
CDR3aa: CAVTEGSTDTQYF
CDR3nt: TGTGCCGTGACAGAGGGGAGCACAGATACGCAGTATTTT